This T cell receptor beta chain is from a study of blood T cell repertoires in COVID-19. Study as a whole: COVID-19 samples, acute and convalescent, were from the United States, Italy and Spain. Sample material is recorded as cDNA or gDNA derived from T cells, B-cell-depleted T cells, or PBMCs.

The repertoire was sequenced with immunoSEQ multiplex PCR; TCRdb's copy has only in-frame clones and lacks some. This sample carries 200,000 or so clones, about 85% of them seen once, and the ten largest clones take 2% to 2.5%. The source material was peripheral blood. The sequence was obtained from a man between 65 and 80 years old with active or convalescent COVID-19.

The CDR3 sequence is CASSLLAGGSGDTQYF. In DNA form, the CDR3 reads TGTGCCAGCAGCTTGCTAGCGGGAGGCTCCGGGGATACGCAGTATTTT. This chain connects TRBV7-2 to TRBJ2-3; 11 nucleotides line up with TRBD2. The CDR3 consists of 16 residues. J gave up 6 bases and V 3 bases, and 8 bases lay outside the gene matches. Germline V gene sequence: CDR1 SGHTA, CDR2 FQGNSA. The variable domain in full, completed from reference TRBV7-2 and TRBJ2-3, reads GAGVSQSPSNKVTEKGKDVELRCDPISGHTALYWYRQSLGQGLEFLIYFQGNSAPDKSGLPSDRFSAERTGGSVSTLTIQRTQQEDSAVYLCASSLLAGGSGDTQYFGPGTRLTVL.